Listed below are T cell receptor beta chains from one sample, sequenced in a study of blood T cell repertoires in COVID-19. Repertoires were generated with immunoSEQ multiplex PCR, while TCRdb's copy carries only in-frame clones and drops some. The profile covers about 250,000 clones, with roughly four fifths appearing a single time and about 10% taken by the ten largest. The sample taken for sequencing was peripheral blood. The origin of the receptors is a man older than 75 with acute or convalescent COVID-19. CDR3s leave out the opening cysteine and the closing phenylalanine or tryptophan. A D gene is named only where the DNA matches it firmly.

TRBJ2-7 | TRBV4-1 | . | ASSQDFPRPRREQY
TRBJ2-1 | TRBV9 | . | ASSYIGGAGNEQF
TRBJ2-1 | TRBV25-1 | TRBD1 | ASSGFSTGGLYNEQF
TRBJ1-5 | TRBV5-8 | . | ASSFYQGKGNQPQH
TRBJ1-2 | TRBV29-1 | TRBD1 | SVRDRADYGYT
TRBJ2-5 | TRBV11-2 | TRBD1 | ASTRTGGYAETQY
TRBJ2-2 | TRBV7-8 | TRBD1 | ASSSYGQGITGELF
TRBJ2-1 | TRBV13 | . | ASSLGTLIRGNEQF
TRBJ2-2 | TRBV5-1 | . | ASSLWGQGTGELF
TRBJ1-5 | TRBV24-1 | . | ATSDFLDQPQH
TRBJ1-1 | TRBV7-2 | . | ASSLHRNTEAF
TRBJ2-3 | TRBV10-3 | TRBD2 | AISPGGDRSDTQY
TRBJ2-7 | TRBV19 | . | ASTPSTVVNEQY
TRBJ1-1 | TRBV24-1 | TRBD1 | ATRNTGGSNTEAF
TRBJ1-2 | TRBV2 | . | ASSERGNYGYT
TRBJ2-7 | TRBV29-1 | TRBD2 | SVEQELAGGTYEQY
TRBJ2-5 | TRBV15 | . | ATSREGRKTETQY
TRBJ2-7 | TRBV4-2 | . | ASSQSLVSSYEQY
TRBJ2-3 | TRBV7-2 | TRBD1 | ASSGQHTDTQY
TRBJ2-7 | TRBV27 | . | ASSLSPYYEQY
TRBJ2-7 | TRBV10-3 | . | AISESKGQTYEQY
TRBJ2-7 | TRBV7-6 | . | ASSLGTGPYEQY
TRBJ1-2 | TRBV2 | . | ASRAGALNYGYT
TRBJ2-2 | TRBV10-3 | TRBD2 | AIKGTSGYSNTGELF
TRBJ1-2 | TRBV19 | . | ASSSWDKANYGYT
TRBJ2-7 | TRBV5-1 | TRBD1 | ASREGTGGVYEQY
TRBJ2-1 | TRBV9 | . | ASSQWRGSSYNEQF
TRBJ1-5 | TRBV10-2 | TRBD1 | ASSVGGLTQGVGNQPQH
TRBJ1-3 | TRBV3-1/TRBV3-2 | TRBD1 | ASSQPGGRNTIY
TRBJ2-1 | TRBV28 | . | ASSRVITYNEQF
TRBJ2-7 | TRBV6-5 | TRBD1 | ASSLTTGGVMEQY
TRBJ1-2 | TRBV5-1 | . | ASRSANYGYT